This T cell receptor beta chain is drawn from a study of ipilimumab plus nivolumab after autologous stem cell transplantation. Ipilimumab, 1 mg/kg, started 14 to 28 days after autologous transplant. Only in-frame clones appear in the TCRdb table, and some are missing; sequencing was by immunoSEQ multiplex PCR. The data hold tens of thousands of clones, with about 92% observed a single time. This clone appeared once. The source of this sequence is a male donor with multiple myeloma. The sequencing used PBMCs, collected in a trial of ipilimumab plus nivolumab as post-transplant consolidation.

The DNA of the CDR3 is TGTGCCAGCAGCGTAGAGGTGGGAGGTGGGACAGATACGCAGTATTTT. Protein: CASSVEVGGGTDTQYF. This chain joins TRBV9 and TRBJ2-3; D may be TRBD2 (6 bases). The V and J ends lost 0 bases and 3 bases respectively, with 14 bases between them. Germline V gives CDR1 SGDLS, CDR2 YYNGEE. This CDR3 region has 16 residues.